A single sample is the source of the 24 T cell receptor beta chains below, sequenced in a study of cytomegalovirus exposure and HLA in healthy donors. Researchers ran the PCR with 60 Vbeta and 13 Jbeta primers. The data were produced by immunoSEQ multiplex PCR, yet TCRdb's version contains in-frame clones alone and is incomplete. The data show approximately 190,000 clones, with more than 80% seen just once and over 2% held by the top ten. Sequencing used PBMCs. The receptors derive from a woman in her forties or fifties in good health and CMV-seropositive.

This chain joins TRBV5-6 and TRBJ1-1; D is unresolved. Germline loops: CDR1 SGHDT, CDR2 YYEEEE. Trimming shortened V by 0 bases and J by 4 bases, and 10 bases separated the two germline ends. This CDR3 is 14 amino acids long. DNA of the CDR3: TGTGCCAGCAGCTTGGGCTATACGGGCACTGAAGCTTTCTTT. Amino acid sequence: CASSLGYTGTEAFF. The complete variable domain, with remaining parts taken from reference TRBV5-6 and TRBJ1-1, reads DAGVTQSPTHLIKTRGQQVTLRCSPKSGHDTVSWYQQALGQGPQFIFQYYEEEERQRGNFPDRFSGHQFPNYSSELNVNALLLGDSALYLCASSLGYTGTEAFFGQGTRLTVV.

The chain recombines TRBV2 with TRBJ2-3; D is perhaps TRBD1 (6 bases). The CDR3 loop spans 15 amino acids. Germline CDR1 and CDR2: SNHLY and FYNNEI. The V end was cut by 5 bases, the J end by 3 bases, with 15 bases between. This CDR3 reads CASSLQGIGTDTQYF. The CDR3 DNA reads TGTGCCAGCAGTCTTCAGGGGATTGGTACAGATACGCAGTATTTT. The full variable domain, its missing parts supplied by reference TRBV2 and TRBJ2-3, is EPEVTQTPSHQVTQMGQEVILRCVPISNHLYFYWYRQILGQKVEFLVSFYNNEISEKSEIFDDQFSVERPDGSNFTLKIRSTKLEDSAMYFCASSLQGIGTDTQYFGPGTRLTVL.

This chain connects TRBV6-5 to TRBJ2-7; 13 nucleotides agree with TRBD2. V lost 5 bases to trimming and J lost 0 bases; unmatched junction nucleotides: 1. CDR1 is MNHEY, CDR2 SVGAGI, per germline. This CDR3 is 15 amino acids long. DNA for the CDR3: TGTGCCAGCAGTACTAGCGGGGGGGCCTCCTACGAGCAGTACTTC. Translated: CASSTSGGASYEQYF.

For this clone: A junction end diverges from the germline sequence, so it may reflect a read error. This specimen includes other DNA sequences encoding the same CDR3. The chain links TRBV7-2 to TRBJ2-5; 9 nucleotides align to TRBD2. Germline V gene lookup returns CDR1 SGHTA and CDR2 FQGNSA. This CDR3 has 18 amino acids. The DNA of the CDR3 is TGCGCCAGCAGCGACTCCATAAAGCGGGGGGTTCTAAGTGGGACCCAGTACTTC. It codes for CASSDSIKRGVLSGTQYF. The full variable domain, in which reference TRBV7-2 and TRBJ2-5 provide the parts outside the CDR3, is GAGVSQSPSNKVTEKGKDVELRCDPISGHTALYWYRQSLGQGLEFLIYFQGNSAPDKSGLPSDRFSAERTGGSVSTLTIQRTQQEDSAVYLCASSDSIKRGVLSGTQYFGPGTRLLVL.

This rearrangement joins TRBV19 to TRBJ1-2; D might be TRBD1 (5 bases). Germline CDR1 is LNHDA and CDR2 is SQIVND (reference sequence). This CDR3 is 14 amino acids long. With 2 bases removed from V and 7 bases from J, the gap between germline ends came to 14 bases. This CDR3 is CASSIWGLTVGYTF. CDR3 DNA sequence: TGTGCCAGTAGTATATGGGGACTTACGGTTGGCTACACCTTC.

V is TRBV7-9 and J is TRBJ2-5, with D possibly being TRBD2 (6 bases). Germline V gene lookup returns CDR1 SEHNR and CDR2 FQNEAQ (reference sequence). The CDR3 totals 10 residues. As DNA, the CDR3 is TGTGCAGGCGGGGAAGAGACCCAGTACTTC. It is translated as CAGGEETQYF.

The chain joins TRBV21-1 to TRBJ2-3; TRBD2, the table's D call, was not compared with the DNA. TRBV21-1 counts as a pseudogene. This CDR3 comprises 13 residues. CDR3: CASSKRGGGTQYF. CDR3 DNA: TGTGCCAGCAGCAAAAGGGGAGGGGGTACGCAGTATTTT.

In this sample, this clone turned up once. The genes are TRBV5-4 and TRBJ2-3, with a tentative D call TRBD2 (6 bases). V was trimmed by 3 bases and J by 1 base, leaving 9 bases between them. The CDR3 consists of 14 residues. Germline V gene sequence: CDR1 SGHNT, CDR2 YYREEE (reference sequence). As DNA, the CDR3 is TGTGCCAGCAGCTCTCAGCGGGGCACAGATACGCAGTATTTT. As protein: CASSSQRGTDTQYF.

This clone has only one observation. Here the CDR3 DNA reads TGTGCCAGCAGTTCCCCAGGGAGGGTAGAGACCCAGTACTTC. Amino acids: CASSSPGRVETQYF. This chain joins TRBV6-5 and TRBJ2-5, with 7 bases that match TRBD2. Germline V gene data show CDR1 as MNHEY and CDR2 as SVGAGI. The V gene end was trimmed by 4 bases and the J gene end by 4 bases; junction bases not matched to a gene: 6. This CDR3 is built from 14 residues.

This chain connects TRBV9 to TRBJ1-1; 8 bases are a match to TRBD1. The germline V gene encodes CDR1 SGDLS and CDR2 YYNGEE. Unmatched junction bases numbered 13, after V lost 0 bases and J lost 3 bases. This CDR3 has 18 amino acids. DNA of the CDR3: TGTGCCAGCAGCGTAGATGATGCAGGGGGCTCAAGGGACACTGAAGCTTTCTTT. The encoded protein is CASSVDDAGGSRDTEAFF.

In its sample, this clone was seen a few times. V is TRBV5-3 and J is TRBJ2-7; 8 positions match TRBD2. TRBV5-3 is marked as an open reading frame, function uncertain. The length of the CDR3 is 16 residues. V was clipped by 3 bases and J by 0 bases; unmatched bases: 8. The CDR3 reads CARSSSQAGVSYEQYF. CDR3 in DNA: TGTGCCAGAAGCTCCTCACAAGCGGGGGTCTCCTACGAGCAGTACTTC.

The CDR3 bases are TGTGCCAGCAACCCCCCATCTGGCGGGGGGGCGAGTGAGCAGTTCTTC. Encoded protein: CASNPPSGGGASEQFF. The chain joins TRBV7-9 to TRBJ2-1, with 9 nucleotides matching TRBD2. CDR3 length: 16 amino acids. Germline CDR1 and CDR2: SEHNR and FQNEAQ (reference sequence). The V gene end was trimmed by 7 bases and the J gene end by 9 bases; junction bases not matched to a gene: 16.

The rearrangement uses TRBV5-1 and TRBJ2-3; 8 positions match TRBD1. The CDR3 runs 17 residues. V lost 0 bases and J lost 2; bases outside the gene matches: 8. Per the germline V gene, CDR1 is SGHRS and CDR2 is YFSETQ. CDR3 DNA sequence: TGCGCCAGCAGCTTGGCGGGCGGACAGGGTTACACAGATACGCAGTATTTT. It yields the protein CASSLAGGQGYTDTQYF. The full variable domain, its missing parts supplied by reference TRBV5-1 and TRBJ2-3, is KAGVTQTPRYLIKTRGQQVTLSCSPISGHRSVSWYQQTPGQGLQFLFEYFSETQRNKGNFPGRFSGRQFSNSRSEMNVSTLELGDSALYLCASSLAGGQGYTDTQYFGPGTRLTVL.

The chain employs TRBV7-2 and TRBJ1-1; D is possibly TRBD1 (5 bases). CDR3 size: 13 residues. V was pared by 5 bases and J by 11 bases, with 18 bases between. Germline-derived CDR1 and CDR2 are SGHTA and FQGNSA. This CDR3 reads CASSPHPGPGAFF. CDR3 bases: TGTGCCAGCAGCCCCCACCCTGGGCCAGGGGCTTTCTTT.

This clone was recorded a few times. The CDR3 bases are TGTGCCAGCAGCCAGAATACCTATGGCTACACCTTC. The encoded protein is CASSQNTYGYTF. The chain recombines TRBV6-5 with TRBJ1-2; D not resolved. The ends were cut back, 6 bases at V and 4 bases at J, with 9 bases in the middle. Per the germline V gene, CDR1 is MNHEY and CDR2 is SVGAGI. The CDR3 consists of 12 residues.

The chain uses TRBV7-9 and TRBJ2-6, with D perhaps TRBD1 (5 bases). The CDR3 contains 15 residues. Between the trimmed V and J ends, which lost 2 bases and 2 bases, there was a span of 7 bases. Germline CDR1 SEHNR, CDR2 FQNEAQ (reference sequence). Here the CDR3 DNA reads TGTGCCAGCAGCTTATTAGGGGCTGGGGCCAACGTCCTGACTTTC. Protein: CASSLLGAGANVLTF.

The J gene is TRBJ2-7, the V gene TRBV6-5; the match to TRBD1 covers 8 bases. J gave up 4 bases and V 8 bases, and 10 bases lay outside the gene matches. CDR1 and CDR2 from the germline V gene are MNHEY and SVGAGI. The CDR3 spans 14 residues. CDR3 nucleotides: TGTGCCAGCCGCCCTTGGGACAGGCCTTACGAGCAGTACTTC. As protein: CASRPWDRPYEQYF.

This chain joins TRBV9 and TRBJ2-5, with D possibly matching TRBD1 (6 bases). Germline V gene data show CDR1 as SGDLS and CDR2 as YYNGEE. V was trimmed by 2 bases and J by 4 bases, leaving 9 bases between them. This CDR3 contains 13 residues. Here the CDR3 reads CASSVTGRETQYF. In nucleotides, the CDR3 is TGTGCCAGCAGCGTTACAGGGCGAGAGACCCAGTACTTC.

The chain links TRBV10-2 to TRBJ1-5; no reliable D call. The germline V gene has CDR1 WSHSY and CDR2 SAAADI. CDR3 length equals 13 residues. Trimming shortened V by 6 bases and J by 5 bases, and 11 bases separated the two germline ends. CDR3 bases: TGCGCCAGCAGAGCGTATTGGGATCAGCCCCAGCATTTT. This sequence encodes CASRAYWDQPQHF.

In DNA, the CDR3 is TGTGCCAGCAGTTTGGGACAGGGTGGTGAAAAACTGTTTTTT. This encodes CASSLGQGGEKLFF. V and J are TRBV4-2 and TRBJ1-4; 9 positions match TRBD1. Per germline, CDR1 LGHNA and CDR2 YNFKEQ. V lost 6 bases to trimming and J lost 7 bases; unmatched junction nucleotides: 6. This CDR3 is 14 amino acids long.

V and J are TRBV7-2 and TRBJ2-6; 8 bases line up with TRBD1. Unmatched junction bases numbered 9, after V lost 10 bases and J lost 4 bases. Per the germline V gene, CDR1 is SGHTA and CDR2 is FQGNSA. The CDR3 covers 15 residues. The CDR3 loop is CATRQGATGANVLTF. The CDR3 DNA reads TGTGCCACCCGTCAGGGGGCGACAGGGGCCAACGTCCTGACTTTC. Variable domain in full (rest from reference TRBV7-2 and TRBJ2-6): GAGVSQSPSNKVTEKGKDVELRCDPISGHTALYWYRQSLGQGLEFLIYFQGNSAPDKSGLPSDRFSAERTGGSVSTLTIQRTQQEDSAVYLCATRQGATGANVLTFGAGSRLTVL.

The chain recombines TRBV27 with TRBJ2-1; 13 nucleotides agree with TRBD2. Per germline, CDR1 MNHEY and CDR2 SMNVEV (reference sequence). This CDR3 has 19 residues. V gave up 8 bases and J gave up 6 bases; unmatched junction bases: 19. DNA of the CDR3: TGTGCCAGCCACCCTTTTCTAACTAGCGGGGGGGCCACGGGCAATGAGCAGTTCTTC. It encodes CASHPFLTSGGATGNEQFF.

This clone was seen only a few times. The V and J genes are TRBV2 and TRBJ2-1; no clear D. The germline V gene encodes CDR1 SNHLY and CDR2 FYNNEI. The length of the CDR3 is 12 residues. With 4 bases removed from V and 6 bases from J, the gap between germline ends came to 7 bases. The CDR3 DNA sequence: TGTGCCAGCAGTGGATATAGCAATGAGCAGTTCTTC. As protein: CASSGYSNEQFF. Variable domain in full (rest from reference TRBV2 and TRBJ2-1): EPEVTQTPSHQVTQMGQEVILRCVPISNHLYFYWYRQILGQKVEFLVSFYNNEISEKSEIFDDQFSVERPDGSNFTLKIRSTKLEDSAMYFCASSGYSNEQFFGPGTRLTVL.

As to this clone: At one boundary the junction diverges from the germline segment, which might be a read error. This chain joins TRBV13 and TRBJ2-1; 12 nucleotides match TRBD2. The germline V gene encodes CDR1 PRHDT and CDR2 FYEKMQ (reference sequence). The CDR3 has 16 residues. This CDR3 reads CASSLGTSGRYNEQFF. The CDR3 DNA sequence: TGTGCCAGCAGCCTAGGGACTAGCGGGCGATACAATGAGCAGTTCTTC.